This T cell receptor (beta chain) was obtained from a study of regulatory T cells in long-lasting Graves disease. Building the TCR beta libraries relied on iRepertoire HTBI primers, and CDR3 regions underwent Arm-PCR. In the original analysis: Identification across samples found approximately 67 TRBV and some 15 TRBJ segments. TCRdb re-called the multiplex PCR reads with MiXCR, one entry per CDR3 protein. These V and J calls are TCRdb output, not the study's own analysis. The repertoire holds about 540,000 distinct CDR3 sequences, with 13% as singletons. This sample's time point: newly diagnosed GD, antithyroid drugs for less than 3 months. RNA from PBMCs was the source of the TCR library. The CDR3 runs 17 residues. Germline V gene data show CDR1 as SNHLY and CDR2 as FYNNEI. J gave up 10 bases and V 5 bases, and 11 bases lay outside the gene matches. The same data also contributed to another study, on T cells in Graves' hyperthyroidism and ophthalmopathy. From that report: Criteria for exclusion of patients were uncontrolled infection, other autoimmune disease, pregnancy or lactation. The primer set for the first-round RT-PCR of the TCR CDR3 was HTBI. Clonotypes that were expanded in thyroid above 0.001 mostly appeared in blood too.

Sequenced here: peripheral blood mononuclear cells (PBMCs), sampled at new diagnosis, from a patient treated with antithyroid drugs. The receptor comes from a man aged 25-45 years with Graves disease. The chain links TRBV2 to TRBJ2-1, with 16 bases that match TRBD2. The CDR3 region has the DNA TGTGCCAGCAGTACGGGACTAGCGGGAGGGACGGGAGAGGAGCAGTTCTTC. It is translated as CASSTGLAGGTGEEQFF.